One T cell receptor (beta chain) is described in this entry. Its antigen remains unidentified. The input lacks base qualities; no much larger clone sits a single base away. Genomic DNA was the input for TRB sequencing, which was run either with the immunoSEQ assay at survey resolution or with the hsTCRB kit. As for how the authors treated the data: Initial read processing used immunoSEQ software, and repertoire analyses used the LymphoSeq R package. For each TRB dataset, clonality was calculated as 1 minus normalized Shannon entropy, and the Gini coefficient was computed as well. Phenotypes of unsorted samples were inferred by mapping TRB sequences from sorted subsets of the recipient or donor onto unsorted samples of the same recipient. As stored in TCRdb, this immuneACCESS dataset retains in-frame rearrangements with V and J assigned. A fraction of the clones does not appear; measured against another copy, unresolved V genes explain less than half of the discrepancy, and the remainder lacks a known reason. For V, J and clone size, that table is used; D and trimming come from the DNA. In all, the sample holds more than 20,000 clones, and about 76% of those were seen once. The ten largest account for over 0.65% of the sample.

The V end loses 5 bases and the J end loses 0 bases, and a stretch of 8 bases separates them. CDR1 SGHAT and CDR2 FQNNGV were looked up in the germline V gene. Spanning cysteine to phenylalanine, the CDR3 consists of 14 amino acids. Only CDR3 DNA is held: 42 bases, read in frame from base 1. The sample is drawn from a study of T cells after posttransplantation cyclophosphamide (dated by TCRdb to the mid-2010s). Turning to the overall study: The study tracked T cell repertoire reconstitution by TRB sequencing after myeloablative bone marrow transplantation using posttransplantation cyclophosphamide as GVHD prophylaxis. Public TRB sequences were compared against a database of over 3,000 sequences linked to responses to pathogens, tumor antigens, self-antigens and alloantigens. Blood from all 35 or so PTCy patients with 1-year posttransplant specimens was subjected to TRB sequencing. In 3 patients, up to about 3 additional blood samples taken between 2 and 5.2 years after transplant also underwent TRB sequencing, as did pretransplant blood from 4 patients. Because TRA and TRB clonality correlated tightly in under 10 samples, later TCR analyses were limited to TRB. Samples from some 40 PTCy-treated patients, along with samples from approximately 15 of their related bone marrow donors, underwent antigen receptor sequencing. The research as a whole found: Across around 48 patients, recipient CMV seropositivity and CMV reactivation were highly associated with TRB clonality; PTCy diversity was similar to CNI/methotrexate controls. The TRB repertoires of T cells infiltrating skin or GI tract showed only limited overlap with the TRB repertoires of T cells in blood. Donor-recipient similarity was low at 1-2 months but increased during the first year, and donor CD8+ memory clones often dominated later blood repertoires.

Related bone marrow donors provided peripheral blood samples on the day of marrow donation. Mononuclear cells from peripheral blood and bone marrow were separated by Ficoll-Hypaque density centrifugation and then cryopreserved. CD4+ and CD8+ T cells, including naive and memory subsets, were sorted by FACS on a FACSAria II. The sequence was obtained from a woman aged 60-70 years in good health, CMV-negative, and a related stem cell transplant donor. The chain is made from TRBV11-2 and TRBJ1-3, with a tentative D gene TRBD1 over 6 matching bases. Sequenced sample: memory CD4+ T cells sorted from PBMCs. The CDR3: CASSRDNSGNTIYF. The nucleotide sequence is TGTGCCAGCAGCCGGGACAACTCTGGAAACACCATATATTTT. Reference TRBV11-2 and TRBJ1-3 genes cover what lies past the CDR3, so the full variable domain is EAGVAQSPRYKIIEKRQSVAFWCNPISGHATLYWYQQILGQGPKLLIQFQNNGVVDDSQLPKDRFSAERLKGVDSTLKIQPAKLEDSAVYLCASSRDNSGNTIYFGEGSWLTVV.